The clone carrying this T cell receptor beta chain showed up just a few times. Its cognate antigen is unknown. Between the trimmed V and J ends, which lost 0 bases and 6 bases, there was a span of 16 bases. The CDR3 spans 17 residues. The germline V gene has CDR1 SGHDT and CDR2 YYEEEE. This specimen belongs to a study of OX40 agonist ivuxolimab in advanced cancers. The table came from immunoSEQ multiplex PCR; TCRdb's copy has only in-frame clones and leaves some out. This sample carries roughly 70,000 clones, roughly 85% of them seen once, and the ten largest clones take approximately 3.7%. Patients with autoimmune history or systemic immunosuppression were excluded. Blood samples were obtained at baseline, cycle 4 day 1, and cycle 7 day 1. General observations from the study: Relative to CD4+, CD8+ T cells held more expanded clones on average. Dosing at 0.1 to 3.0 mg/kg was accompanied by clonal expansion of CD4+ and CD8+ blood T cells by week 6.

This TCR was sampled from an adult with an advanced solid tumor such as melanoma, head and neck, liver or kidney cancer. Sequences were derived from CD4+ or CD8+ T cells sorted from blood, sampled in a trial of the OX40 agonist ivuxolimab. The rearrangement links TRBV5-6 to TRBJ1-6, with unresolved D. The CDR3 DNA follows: TGTGCCAGCAGCTTGGGTTGGGCAGGAGGGATTAATTCACCCCTCCACTTT. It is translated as CASSLGWAGGINSPLHF.